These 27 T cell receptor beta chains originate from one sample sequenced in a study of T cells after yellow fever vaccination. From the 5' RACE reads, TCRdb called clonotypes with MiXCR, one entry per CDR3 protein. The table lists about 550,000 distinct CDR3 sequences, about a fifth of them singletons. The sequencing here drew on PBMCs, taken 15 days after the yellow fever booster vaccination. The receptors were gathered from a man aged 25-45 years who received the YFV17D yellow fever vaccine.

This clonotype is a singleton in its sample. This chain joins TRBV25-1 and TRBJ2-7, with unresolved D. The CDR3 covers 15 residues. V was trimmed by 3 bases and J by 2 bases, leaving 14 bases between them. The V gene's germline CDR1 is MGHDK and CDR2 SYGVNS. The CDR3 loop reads CASSDLNLRAYEQYF. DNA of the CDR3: TGTGCCAGCAGTGACCTAAACTTACGGGCCTACGAGCAGTACTTC.

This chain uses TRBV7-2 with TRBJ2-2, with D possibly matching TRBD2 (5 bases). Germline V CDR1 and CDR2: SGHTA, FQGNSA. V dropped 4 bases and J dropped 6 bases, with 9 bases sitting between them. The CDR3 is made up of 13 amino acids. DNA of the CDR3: TGTGCCAGCAGCTCCGCGAGGGCCGGGGAGCTGTTTTTT. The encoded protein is CASSSARAGELFF.

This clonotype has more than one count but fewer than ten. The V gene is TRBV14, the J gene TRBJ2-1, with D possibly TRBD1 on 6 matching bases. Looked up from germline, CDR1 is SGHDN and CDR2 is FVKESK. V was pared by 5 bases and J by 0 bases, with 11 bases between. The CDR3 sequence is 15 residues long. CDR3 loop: CASSYRAGSYNEQFF. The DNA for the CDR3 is TGTGCCAGCAGCTACAGGGCCGGCTCCTACAATGAGCAGTTCTTC.

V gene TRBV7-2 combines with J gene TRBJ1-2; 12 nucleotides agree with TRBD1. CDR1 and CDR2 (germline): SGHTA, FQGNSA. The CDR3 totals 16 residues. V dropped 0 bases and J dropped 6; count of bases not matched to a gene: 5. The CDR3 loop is CASSLAPGTGGDGYTF. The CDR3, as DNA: TGTGCCAGCAGCTTAGCTCCAGGGACAGGGGGCGATGGCTACACCTTC.

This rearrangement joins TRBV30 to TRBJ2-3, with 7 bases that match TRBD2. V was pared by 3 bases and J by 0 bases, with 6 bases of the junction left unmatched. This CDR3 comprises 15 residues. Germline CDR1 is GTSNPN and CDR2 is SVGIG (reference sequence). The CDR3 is CAWSLAGVSTDTQYF. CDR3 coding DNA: TGTGCCTGGAGCCTGGCGGGAGTAAGCACAGATACGCAGTATTTT.

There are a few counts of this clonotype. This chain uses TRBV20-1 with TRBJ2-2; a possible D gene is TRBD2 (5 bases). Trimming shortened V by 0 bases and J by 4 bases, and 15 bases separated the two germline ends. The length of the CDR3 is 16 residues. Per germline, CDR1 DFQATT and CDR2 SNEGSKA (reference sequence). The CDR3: CSARDGSGAGTGELFF. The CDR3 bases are TGCAGTGCTAGAGATGGGAGTGGCGCGGGCACCGGGGAGCTGTTTTTT.

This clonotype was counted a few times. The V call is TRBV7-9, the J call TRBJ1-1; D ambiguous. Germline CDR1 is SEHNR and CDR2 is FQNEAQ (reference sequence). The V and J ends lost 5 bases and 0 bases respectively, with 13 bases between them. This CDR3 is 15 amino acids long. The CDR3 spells CASSPRGSMNTEAFF. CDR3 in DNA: TGTGCCAGCAGCCCGCGAGGCAGCATGAACACTGAAGCTTTCTTT.

CDR3 residues: CASRGSPPDTQYF. The CDR3 region has the DNA TGCGCCAGCAGGGGTTCGCCACCAGATACGCAGTATTTT. The chain is built from TRBV5-1 and TRBJ2-3; D unresolved. Germline lookup yields CDR1 SGHRS and CDR2 YFSETQ. V was shortened by 5 bases and J by 4 bases, with 11 bases between the two germline ends. The CDR3 is 13 residues long.

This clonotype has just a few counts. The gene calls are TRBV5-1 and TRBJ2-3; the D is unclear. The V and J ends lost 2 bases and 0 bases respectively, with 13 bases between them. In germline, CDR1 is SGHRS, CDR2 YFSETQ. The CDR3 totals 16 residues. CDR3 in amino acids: CASSLNGLTSTDTQYF. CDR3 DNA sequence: TGCGCCAGCAGCTTAAATGGGTTAACTAGCACAGATACGCAGTATTTT.

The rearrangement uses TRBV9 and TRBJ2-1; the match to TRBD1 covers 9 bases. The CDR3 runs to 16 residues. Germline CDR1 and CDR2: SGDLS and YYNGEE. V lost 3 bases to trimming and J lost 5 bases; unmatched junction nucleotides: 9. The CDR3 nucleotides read TGTGCCAGCAGCGCGCGTCGGGACAGGGCCAACAATGAGCAGTTCTTC. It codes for CASSARRDRANNEQFF.

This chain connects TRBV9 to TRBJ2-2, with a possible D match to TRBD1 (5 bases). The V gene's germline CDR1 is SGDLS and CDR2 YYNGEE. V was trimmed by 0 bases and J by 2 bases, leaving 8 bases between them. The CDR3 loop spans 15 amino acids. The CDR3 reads CASSVGTLNTGELFF. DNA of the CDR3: TGTGCCAGCAGCGTAGGGACACTTAACACCGGGGAGCTGTTTTTT.

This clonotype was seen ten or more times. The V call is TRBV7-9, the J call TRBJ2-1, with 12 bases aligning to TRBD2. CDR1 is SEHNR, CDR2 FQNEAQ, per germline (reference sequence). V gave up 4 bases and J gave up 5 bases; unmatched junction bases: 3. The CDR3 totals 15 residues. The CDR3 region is CASSSGLAGNNEQFF. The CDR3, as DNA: TGTGCCAGCAGCTCAGGACTAGCGGGAAACAATGAGCAGTTCTTC.

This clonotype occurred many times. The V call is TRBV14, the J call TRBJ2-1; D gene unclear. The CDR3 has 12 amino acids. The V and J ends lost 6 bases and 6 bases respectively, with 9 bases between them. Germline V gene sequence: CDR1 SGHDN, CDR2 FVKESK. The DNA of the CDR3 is TGTGCCAGCAGTCGGTCTGGCAATGAGCAGTTCTTC. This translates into CASSRSGNEQFF.

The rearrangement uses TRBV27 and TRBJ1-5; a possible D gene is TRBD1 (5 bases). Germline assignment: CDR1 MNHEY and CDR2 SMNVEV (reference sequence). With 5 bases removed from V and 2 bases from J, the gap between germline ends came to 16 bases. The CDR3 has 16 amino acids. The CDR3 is CASSRYGRVGNQPQHF. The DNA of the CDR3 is TGTGCCAGCAGTCGCTACGGCAGGGTCGGCAATCAGCCCCAGCATTTT.

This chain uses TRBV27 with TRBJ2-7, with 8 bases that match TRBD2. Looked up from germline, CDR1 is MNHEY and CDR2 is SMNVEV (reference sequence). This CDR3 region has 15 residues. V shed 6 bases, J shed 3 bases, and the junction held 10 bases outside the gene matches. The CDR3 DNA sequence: TGTGCCAGCAGCCGGGGAGCGGGAGATAGCTACGAGCAGTACTTC. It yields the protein CASSRGAGDSYEQYF.

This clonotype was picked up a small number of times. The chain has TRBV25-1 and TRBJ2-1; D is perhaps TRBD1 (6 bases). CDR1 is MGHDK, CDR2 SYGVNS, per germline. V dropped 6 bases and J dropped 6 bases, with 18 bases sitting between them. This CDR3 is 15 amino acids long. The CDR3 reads CASRVRDKGVNEQFF. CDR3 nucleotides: TGTGCCAGCAGGGTACGGGACAAAGGGGTCAATGAGCAGTTCTTC.

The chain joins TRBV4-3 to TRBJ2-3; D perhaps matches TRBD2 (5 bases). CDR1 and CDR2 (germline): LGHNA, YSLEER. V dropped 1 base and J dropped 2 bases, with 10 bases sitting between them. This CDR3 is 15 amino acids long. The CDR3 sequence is CASSQADFFTDTQYF. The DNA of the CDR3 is TGCGCCAGCAGCCAAGCGGACTTCTTCACAGATACGCAGTATTTT.

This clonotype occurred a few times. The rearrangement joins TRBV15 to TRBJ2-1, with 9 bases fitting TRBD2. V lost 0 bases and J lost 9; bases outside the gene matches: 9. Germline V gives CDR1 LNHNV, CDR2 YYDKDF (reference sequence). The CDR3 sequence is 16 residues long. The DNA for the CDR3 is TGTGCCACCAGCAGAGATTATCTAGCGGGGAAGGTTGAGCAGTTCTTC. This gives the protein CATSRDYLAGKVEQFF.

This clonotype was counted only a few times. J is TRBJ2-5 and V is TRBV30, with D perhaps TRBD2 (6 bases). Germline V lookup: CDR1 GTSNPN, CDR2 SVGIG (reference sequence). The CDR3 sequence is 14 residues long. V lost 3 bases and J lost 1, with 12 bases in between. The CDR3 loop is CAWSSGVTQETQYF. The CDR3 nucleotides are TGTGCCTGGAGCTCGGGGGTAACCCAAGAGACCCAGTACTTC.

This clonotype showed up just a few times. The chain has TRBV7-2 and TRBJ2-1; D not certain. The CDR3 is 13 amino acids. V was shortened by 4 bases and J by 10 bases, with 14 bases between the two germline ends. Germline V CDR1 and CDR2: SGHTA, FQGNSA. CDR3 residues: CASSSPPTAEQFF. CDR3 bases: TGTGCCAGCAGCTCCCCCCCCACAGCGGAGCAGTTCTTC.

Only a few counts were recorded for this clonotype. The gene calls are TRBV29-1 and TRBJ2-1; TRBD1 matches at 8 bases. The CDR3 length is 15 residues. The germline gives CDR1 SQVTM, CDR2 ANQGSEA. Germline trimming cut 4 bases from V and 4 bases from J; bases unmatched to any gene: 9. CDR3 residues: CSVGATGVGYNEQFF. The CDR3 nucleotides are TGCAGCGTTGGGGCGACAGGGGTCGGGTACAATGAGCAGTTCTTC.

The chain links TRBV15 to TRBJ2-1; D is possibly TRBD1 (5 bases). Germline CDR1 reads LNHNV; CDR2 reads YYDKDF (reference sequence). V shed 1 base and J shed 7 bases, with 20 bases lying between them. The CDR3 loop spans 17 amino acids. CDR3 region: CATSRVLIRGRNNEQFF. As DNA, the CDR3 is TGTGCCACCAGCAGAGTTCTCATAAGGGGTCGCAATAATGAGCAGTTCTTC.

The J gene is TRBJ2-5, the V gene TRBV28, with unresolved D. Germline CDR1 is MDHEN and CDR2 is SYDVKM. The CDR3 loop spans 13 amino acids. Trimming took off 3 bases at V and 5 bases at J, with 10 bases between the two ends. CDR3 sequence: CASSLGSPETQYF. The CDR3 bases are TGTGCCAGCAGTTTGGGTTCACCGGAGACCCAGTACTTC. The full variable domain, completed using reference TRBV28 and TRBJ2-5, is DVKVTQSSRYLVKRTGEKVFLECVQDMDHENMFWYRQDPGLGLRLIYFSYDVKMKEKGDIPEGYSVSREKKERFSLILESASTNQTSMYLCASSLGSPETQYFGPGTRLLVL.

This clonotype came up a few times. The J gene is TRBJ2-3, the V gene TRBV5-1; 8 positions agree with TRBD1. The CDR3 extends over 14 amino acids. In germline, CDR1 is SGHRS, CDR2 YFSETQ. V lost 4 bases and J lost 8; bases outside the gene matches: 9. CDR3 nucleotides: TGCGCCAGCAGCCCACAGGGGGAGAGGGGTACGCAGTATTTT. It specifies CASSPQGERGTQYF.

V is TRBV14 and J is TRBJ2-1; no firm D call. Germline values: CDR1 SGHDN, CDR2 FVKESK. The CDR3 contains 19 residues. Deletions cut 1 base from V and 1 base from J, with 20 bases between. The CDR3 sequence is CASSQVGNYYHLSYNEQFF. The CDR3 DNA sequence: TGTGCCAGCAGCCAAGTCGGCAACTACTACCATTTATCCTACAATGAGCAGTTCTTC.

CDR3 sequence (DNA): TGTGCCAGTAATAGCGGGTCCCGTACAGATACGCAGTATTTT. The encoded protein is CASNSGSRTDTQYF. The genes are TRBV6-1 and TRBJ2-3; 7 nucleotides agree with TRBD2. Looked up from germline, CDR1 is MNHNS and CDR2 is SASEGT. Trimming at V came to 9 bases and at J to 3 bases, leaving 9 bases not matched to a gene. The CDR3 contains 14 residues.

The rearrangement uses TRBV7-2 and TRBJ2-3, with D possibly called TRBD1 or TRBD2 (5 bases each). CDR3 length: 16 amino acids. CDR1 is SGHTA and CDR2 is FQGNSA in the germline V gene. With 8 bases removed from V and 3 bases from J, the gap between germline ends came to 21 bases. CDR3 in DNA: TGTGCCAGCTTTAGGAGCGGAAGGAAGGGGACAGATACGCAGTATTTT. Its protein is CASFRSGRKGTDTQYF. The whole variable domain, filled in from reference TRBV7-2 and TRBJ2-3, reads GAGVSQSPSNKVTEKGKDVELRCDPISGHTALYWYRQSLGQGLEFLIYFQGNSAPDKSGLPSDRFSAERTGGSVSTLTIQRTQQEDSAVYLCASFRSGRKGTDTQYFGPGTRLTVL.